The entry below gives a single T cell receptor (beta chain) sequence along with its context. The clone's antigen remains unknown. Base quality data are lacking; no much larger clone is found one base away. This sample was included in a study of shared clonotypes between healthy human individuals (TCRdb year 2020). Notes on the research overall: Two women and a few men aged 18 to 49 years were included in the cohort. For each donor, three plates each were used for CD4 naive and CD4 memory, two plates were used for CD8 naive, and one plate was used for CD8 memory. The study deeply sequenced blood TCR repertoires of several healthy adults to estimate repertoire size and the extent of clonotype sharing between individuals. To increase sequencing depth and limit assay-specific biases, different laboratories used diverse techniques to prepare libraries and sequence TCR repertoires. Between about 0.94 and 10 billion PBMCs per donor were obtained by leukapheresis. The full study reports these points: Rarefaction of sorted-subset datasets indicated incomplete sequencing despite the large sequencing depth. Naive subsets generally had larger estimated clonotype richness than memory subsets did. Pairwise subsampling indicated that sequencing depth was expected to affect the degree of clonotype sharing among donors. Because the study included only a small number of donors, the genetic and exposure-history diversity represented was limited. Clonotypes shared by all four sorted-subset donors showed higher generation probabilities than non-shared clonotypes. Sampling was restricted to blood, and TCR repertoires in tissues likely differ from the TCR repertoires found in blood. Sharing across four donors was observed for around 5% of naive CD4, 3% to 4% of naive CD8, around 2.5% of memory CD4, and roughly 0.4% of memory CD8 clonotypes.

The CDR3, from cysteine to phenylalanine, totals 15 residues. Left in the record is the CDR3 DNA by itself, 45 bases read in frame from the first base. Looking up the germline V gene yields CDR1 MDHEN and CDR2 SYDVKM. V and J are trimmed by 4 bases and 2 bases, and the gene matches miss 7 bases of the junction. For the CD8 naive samples, CD45RO-negative cells were positively selected for CCR7, yielding a CD45RA+CCR7+ population from which TemRA cells were excluded. Donors were healthy HIV-negative adults with no recently reported acute infections or vaccinations. Every donor was a Caucasian adult residing in Nashville, Tennessee, USA. Blood was collected by leukapheresis, and PBMCs were isolated by Ficoll-Histopaque density gradient centrifugation and then cryopreserved in liquid nitrogen vapor phase. Analytical flow cytometry was used to check the purity and quantity of each magnetically sorted T cell population. From each sorted fraction, genomic DNA was isolated and quantified by UV absorbance on a Nanodrop 2000c.

TCR CDR3 regions were amplified from genomic DNA by multiplex PCR using the deep immunoSEQ assay. For each cell subset, the extracted genomic DNA was distributed evenly across all wells of several immunoSEQ 96-well plates, and each plate served as one replicate. Each replicate PCR for sorted subsets received about 180 ng genomic DNA, equal to about 30,000 T cell genomes. Purified libraries were quantified with a Qubit 3.0 fluorometer, sized on a Bioanalyzer 2100, and re-quantified with the KAPA Library Quantification kit. A separate single-read 150-cycle Illumina NextSeq 550 flow cell was used to sequence each immunoSEQ 96-well plate. Processing in the source paper ran as follows. Because the immunoSEQ output included only junctional sequences and no quality scores, the filtering could not be the same as the filtering used for full-length reads. Sequences were annotated with PyIR, a Python wrapper for IgBLAST v1.9, and V/J genes and CDR3 were assigned using IMGT germline references. Any read was removed if the V/J assignment was weak (E-value above 1e-6), the CDR3 was missing, or the read contained stop codons, out-of-frame junctions, or ambiguous translated residues. V3J clonotypes were defined as sequences sharing the same inferred V gene, J gene, and CDR3 amino acid sequence. To compute the percentage overlap between repertoires, the number of shared unique clonotypes was divided by the size of the smaller repertoire. Three approaches were used to assess repertoire richness: RTK rarefaction, the Chao1 estimator, and Recon v2.1 estimates of unobserved clonotypes. Generation probabilities were computed with OLGA for all TCRbeta clonotypes obtained by the gDNA method from several donors. TCRdb took this table from immuneACCESS and kept in-frame rearrangements with V and J called. Such tables lack part of the clones; where checked against another copy, unresolved V genes explain under half of the gap, and the rest is unexplained. The DNA gave D and trimming, while V, J and clone size come from that table. The sample table contains millions of clones; only one count was recorded for under 95% of them. 1.7% of the sample comes from the top ten.

The chain joins TRBV28 to TRBJ2-7; TRBD2 fits 8 bases in the junction. The receptor was derived from a man younger than 30 in good health. Some clones in this sample may be carry-over from other donors' samples. The specimen was naive CD8+ T cells from PBMCs. Explained via the paper, the cell subset or site label denotes: CD45RA+CCR7+. The CDR3: CASSSYSGSPYEQYF. The nucleotides read TGTGCCAGCAGTTCCTACAGCGGGAGTCCCTACGAGCAGTACTTC. Reference TRBV28 and TRBJ2-7 genes cover what lies past the CDR3, so the full variable domain is DVKVTQSSRYLVKRTGEKVFLECVQDMDHENMFWYRQDPGLGLRLIYFSYDVKMKEKGDIPEGYSVSREKKERFSLILESASTNQTSMYLCASSSYSGSPYEQYFGPGTRLTVT.